This TCR beta chain was captured by sequencing in a study of blood T cell repertoires in COVID-19. About the study: Samples of COVID-19 (acute and convalescent) were obtained from the United States, Italy and Spain.

The assay was immunoSEQ multiplex PCR, and TCRdb's table has in-frame clones only and misses some. The table shows approximately 130,000 clones, with around 78% occurring only once. V was clipped by 5 bases and J by 4 bases; unmatched bases: 5. Germline V lookup: CDR1 SGHVS, CDR2 FQNEAQ. The CDR3 runs to 14 residues. Material: peripheral blood. V usage is TRBV7-8 and J usage is TRBJ2-3, with TRBD2 matching over 8 bases. The clonotype originates from a human donor in a cohort sampled during active COVID-19. The CDR3 here is CASSPGGGADTQYF. CDR3 nucleotide sequence: TGTGCCAGCAGCCCCGGGGGGGGTGCAGATACGCAGTATTTT. Combining the CDR3 with reference TRBV7-8 and TRBJ2-3 gives the whole variable domain GAGVSQSPRYKVAKRGQDVALRCDPISGHVSLFWYQQALGQGPEFLTYFQNEAQLDKSGLPSDRFFAERPEGSVSTLKIQRTQQEDSAVYLCASSPGGGADTQYFGPGTRLTVL.